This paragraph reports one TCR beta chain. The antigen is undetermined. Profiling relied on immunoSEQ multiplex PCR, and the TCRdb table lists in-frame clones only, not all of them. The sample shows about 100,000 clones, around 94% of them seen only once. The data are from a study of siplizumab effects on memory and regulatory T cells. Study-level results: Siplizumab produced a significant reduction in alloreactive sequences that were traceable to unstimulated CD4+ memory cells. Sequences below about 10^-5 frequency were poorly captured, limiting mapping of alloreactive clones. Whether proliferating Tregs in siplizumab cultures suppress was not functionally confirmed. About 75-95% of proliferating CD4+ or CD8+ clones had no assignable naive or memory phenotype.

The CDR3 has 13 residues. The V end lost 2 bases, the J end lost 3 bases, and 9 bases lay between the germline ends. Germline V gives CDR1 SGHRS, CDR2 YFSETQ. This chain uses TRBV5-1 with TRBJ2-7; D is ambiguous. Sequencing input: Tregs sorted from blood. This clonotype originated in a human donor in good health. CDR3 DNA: TGCGCCAGCAGCTTAGCCCAAGGCTACGAGCAGTACTTC. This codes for CASSLAQGYEQYF. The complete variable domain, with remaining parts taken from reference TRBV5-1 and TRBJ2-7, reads KAGVTQTPRYLIKTRGQQVTLSCSPISGHRSVSWYQQTPGQGLQFLFEYFSETQRNKGNFPGRFSGRQFSNSRSEMNVSTLELGDSALYLCASSLAQGYEQYFGPGTRLTVT.